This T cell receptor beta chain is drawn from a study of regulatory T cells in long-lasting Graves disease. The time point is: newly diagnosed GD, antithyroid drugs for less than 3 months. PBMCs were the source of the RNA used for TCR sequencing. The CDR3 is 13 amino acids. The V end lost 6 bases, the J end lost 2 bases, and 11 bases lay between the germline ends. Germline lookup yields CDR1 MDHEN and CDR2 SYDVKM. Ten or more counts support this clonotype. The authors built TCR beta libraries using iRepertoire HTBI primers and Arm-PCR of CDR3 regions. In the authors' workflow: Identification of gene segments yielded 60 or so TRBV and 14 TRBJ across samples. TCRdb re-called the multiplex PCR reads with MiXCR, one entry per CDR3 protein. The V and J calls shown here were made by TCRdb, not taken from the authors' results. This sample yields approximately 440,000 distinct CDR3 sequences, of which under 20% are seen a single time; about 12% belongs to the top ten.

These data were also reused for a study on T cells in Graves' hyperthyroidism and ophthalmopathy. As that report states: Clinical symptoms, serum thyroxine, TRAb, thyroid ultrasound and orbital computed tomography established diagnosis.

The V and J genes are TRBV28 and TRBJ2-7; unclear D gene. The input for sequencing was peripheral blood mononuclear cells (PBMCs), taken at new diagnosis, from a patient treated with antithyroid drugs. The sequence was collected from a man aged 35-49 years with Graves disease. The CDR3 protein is CASSWSLAYEQYF. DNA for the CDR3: TGTGCCAGCAGCTGGTCCCTCGCCTACGAGCAGTACTTC.